The clone carrying this T cell receptor (beta chain) was recorded once. Its antigen is not identified. Clones were sequenced by immunoSEQ multiplex PCR, and TCRdb holds only the in-frame ones, with some missing. The table shows 63,000 or so clones, with 84% occurring only once. This sample was taken from a study of OX40 agonist ivuxolimab in advanced cancers. At the level of the study: Hepatocellular carcinoma, melanoma, renal cell or head and neck cancer occurred in dose-escalation patients. Study outcomes and limitations: What antigens the expanded peripheral T cells recognized was never established.

Sequencing used CD4+ or CD8+ T cells sorted from blood, obtained in a trial of the OX40 agonist ivuxolimab. This TCR came from an adult with an advanced solid tumor such as melanoma, head and neck, liver or kidney cancer.

CDR3 protein: CSVGPWGASGELFF. The CDR3 DNA reads TGCAGCGTGGGACCTTGGGGGGCGTCCGGGGAGCTGTTTTTT. The chain employs TRBV29-1 and TRBJ2-2; tentatively, D is TRBD1 or TRBD2 (6 bases each). The germline V gene has CDR1 SQVTM and CDR2 ANQGSEA. This CDR3 spans 14 amino acids. V was pared by 6 bases and J by 6 bases, with 17 bases between.